The 31 T cell receptor beta chains listed next were all sequenced from one sample in a study of blood T cell repertoires in COVID-19. Sequenced by immunoSEQ multiplex PCR; TCRdb stores in-frame clones only, minus some. The sample lists fewer than 200,000 clones; around 77% were seen once. Source material: peripheral blood. The receptors derive from a man aged 65 to 79 with active or convalescent COVID-19.

The chain couples TRBV27 to TRBJ2-3, with 10 positions matching TRBD2. The ends lost 3 bases at V and 0 bases at J; junction bases unmatched: 12. Looked up from germline, CDR1 is MNHEY and CDR2 is SMNVEV (reference sequence). The CDR3 sequence is 19 residues long. CDR3 bases: TGTGCCAGCAGTTTTACTAGCGGGGCAGGCGCCTCTAGCACAGATACGCAGTATTTT. Its translation: CASSFTSGAGASSTDTQYF.

This clone was counted a single time. The chain uses TRBV19 and TRBJ1-4; TRBD1 aligns across 9 bases. CDR1 LNHDA and CDR2 SQIVND come from the germline V gene (reference sequence). After removal of 6 bases from V and 8 bases from J, the junction contained 10 bases not matched to a gene. The CDR3 length is 15 residues. The CDR3 here is CASRPQQGAAEKLFF. The CDR3 nucleotides read TGTGCCAGTAGGCCCCAACAGGGGGCCGCCGAAAAACTGTTTTTT.

The chain uses TRBV27 and TRBJ1-2, with 9 bases matching TRBD1. V was clipped by 6 bases and J by 4 bases; unmatched bases: 9. The CDR3 runs 15 residues. Germline CDR1 MNHEY, CDR2 SMNVEV (reference sequence). In DNA, the CDR3 is TGTGCCAGCAGCAGACAGGGGGACGGAGGCTATGGCTACACCTTC. This codes for CASSRQGDGGYGYTF.

The chain recombines TRBV2 with TRBJ1-5; the match to TRBD1 covers 7 bases. The germline CDR1 and CDR2 sequences are SNHLY and FYNNEI. V lost 8 bases and J lost 4; bases outside the gene matches: 8. This CDR3 has 14 amino acids. CDR3 in amino acids: CASAGLTGNQPQHF. In nucleotides, the CDR3 is TGTGCCAGCGCCGGTCTGACAGGGAATCAGCCCCAGCATTTT.

This clone has just a few counts. The V call is TRBV30, the J call TRBJ1-1; D is unresolved. The V end was cut by 3 bases, the J end by 1 base, with 15 bases between. CDR3 length: 15 amino acids. CDR1 GTSNPN and CDR2 SVGIG come from the germline V gene (reference sequence). CDR3 residues: CAWSHGSRGNTEAFF. The CDR3 nucleotides read TGTGCCTGGAGCCATGGCAGTCGGGGGAACACTGAAGCTTTCTTT. Full variable domain (outside the CDR3, taken from reference TRBV30 and TRBJ1-1): SQTIHQWPATLVQPVGSPLSLECTVEGTSNPNLYWYRQAAGRGLQLLFYSVGIGQISSEVPQNLSASRPQDRQFILSSKKLLLSDSGFYLCAWSHGSRGNTEAFFGQGTRLTVV.

The chain has TRBV10-3 and TRBJ2-5; D not certain. Germline CDR1 ENHRY, CDR2 SYGVKD. This CDR3 has 12 residues. V was shortened by 4 bases and J by 5 bases, with 8 bases between the two germline ends. CDR3 region: CAISVTEETQYF. The CDR3 nucleotides are TGTGCCATCAGTGTTACGGAGGAGACCCAGTACTTC.

V is TRBV4-3 and J is TRBJ1-5; weak D call: TRBD1 (6 bases). V dropped 2 bases and J dropped 6 bases, with 17 bases sitting between them. The CDR3 contains 16 residues. The germline V gene encodes CDR1 LGHNA and CDR2 YSLEER. The CDR3 region is CASSQKGGGATQPQHF. The CDR3 region has the DNA TGCGCCAGCAGCCAAAAGGGCGGGGGGGCGACTCAGCCCCAGCATTTT.

The V gene is TRBV18, the J gene TRBJ2-5; TRBD1 matches at 7 bases. The CDR3 extends over 15 amino acids. CDR1 KGHSH and CDR2 LQKENI come from the germline V gene. The V gene end was trimmed by 1 base and the J gene end by 2 bases; junction bases not matched to a gene: 4. DNA for the CDR3: TGTGCCAGCTCACCACTCGGGACAGTTCAAGAGACCCAGTACTTC. Its translation is CASSPLGTVQETQYF.

The chain has TRBV6-1 and TRBJ1-6; 9 bases fit TRBD1. The trim removed 1 base at V and 2 bases at J, leaving 6 bases unmatched. The CDR3 contains 18 residues. The germline CDR1 and CDR2 sequences are MNHNS and SASEGT. The CDR3 region has the DNA TGTGCCAGCAGTGAAGGGACAGGGGTAATACCCTATAATTCACCCCTCCACTTT. Translating gives CASSEGTGVIPYNSPLHF.

This sequence joins TRBV5-1 and TRBJ1-2, with 9 nucleotides matching TRBD1. V lost 5 bases, J lost 5 bases, and 10 bases stayed unmatched. The CDR3 loop spans 15 amino acids. Germline CDR1 and CDR2: SGHRS and YFSETQ. The CDR3 region has the DNA TGCGCCAGCAGAGAAGGGTACAGGGGGCCTTATGGCTACACCTTC. It specifies CASREGYRGPYGYTF.

The rearrangement uses TRBV5-1 and TRBJ1-1, with D uncertain. Germline V gives CDR1 SGHRS, CDR2 YFSETQ. Trimming shortened V by 0 bases and J by 3 bases, and 3 bases separated the two germline ends. This CDR3 region has 12 residues. The CDR3 coding sequence is TGCGCCAGCAGCTTGGCCGACACTGAAGCTTTCTTT. Translating gives CASSLADTEAFF. The full variable domain, rest sourced from reference TRBV5-1 and TRBJ1-1, is KAGVTQTPRYLIKTRGQQVTLSCSPISGHRSVSWYQQTPGQGLQFLFEYFSETQRNKGNFPGRFSGRQFSNSRSEMNVSTLELGDSALYLCASSLADTEAFFGQGTRLTVV.

The chain recombines TRBV7-8 with TRBJ1-3; TRBD1 matches 7 bases. The germline CDR1 and CDR2 sequences are SGHVS and FQNEAQ. Trimming removed 3 bases from V and 4 bases from J; junction bases left unmatched: 9. The CDR3 is made up of 16 amino acids. CDR3 protein: CASSFLRQGRGNTIYF. CDR3 in DNA: TGTGCCAGCAGCTTCTTACGACAGGGTCGAGGAAACACCATATATTTT.

The CDR3 is CAWSSAGELFF. CDR3 DNA sequence: TGTGCCTGGAGCTCCGCCGGGGAGCTGTTTTTT. This rearrangement joins TRBV30 to TRBJ2-2; D unclear. V dropped 3 bases and J dropped 6 bases, with 5 bases sitting between them. CDR1 is GTSNPN, CDR2 SVGIG, per germline (reference sequence). The CDR3 spans 11 residues.

The count of this clone is one. The CDR3: CASDEGNQPQHF. The CDR3 DNA sequence: TGTGCCTCAGACGAGGGCAATCAGCCCCAGCATTTT. This chain uses TRBV2 with TRBJ1-5, with D unclear. Germline CDR1 and CDR2: SNHLY and FYNNEI. The CDR3 contains 12 residues. V lost 11 bases and J lost 2, with 10 bases in between.

The rearrangement uses TRBV5-1 and TRBJ1-2; TRBD1 matches at 9 bases. Germline CDR1 reads SGHRS; CDR2 reads YFSETQ. The V gene end was trimmed by 4 bases and the J gene end by 6 bases; junction bases not matched to a gene: 7. The CDR3 totals 14 residues. The CDR3 DNA reads TGCGCCAGCAGCGGAGCCGGGACAGGGCATGGCTACACCTTC. Amino acids: CASSGAGTGHGYTF.

V usage is TRBV5-4 and J usage is TRBJ2-2; 8 nucleotides match TRBD1. CDR3 length equals 15 residues. Trimming cost V 2 bases and J 6 bases; bases outside gene matches: 6. Germline V CDR1 and CDR2: SGHNT, YYREEE (reference sequence). The CDR3, as DNA: TGTGCCAGCAGCTTAGAACAGGGGGTCTCCGGGGAGCTGTTTTTT. It codes for CASSLEQGVSGELFF.

This clone was seen a few times. The chain carries TRBV5-1 and TRBJ2-2; TRBD2 is a possible D gene (6 bases). V lost 1 base and J lost 5, with 12 bases in between. The CDR3 loop spans 15 amino acids. Germline V lookup: CDR1 SGHRS, CDR2 YFSETQ. The CDR3: CASSLSGQETGELFF. The CDR3, as DNA: TGCGCCAGCAGCTTGAGCGGGCAAGAGACCGGGGAGCTGTTTTTT. The entire variable domain, with the rest obtained from reference TRBV5-1 and TRBJ2-2, is as follows: KAGVTQTPRYLIKTRGQQVTLSCSPISGHRSVSWYQQTPGQGLQFLFEYFSETQRNKGNFPGRFSGRQFSNSRSEMNVSTLELGDSALYLCASSLSGQETGELFFGEGSRLTVL.

The rearrangement links TRBV5-4 to TRBJ2-2; 11 bases map to TRBD1. The junction had 12 bases not matched to a gene; V was cut back by 6 bases and J by 5 bases. The CDR3 covers 17 residues. The V gene's germline CDR1 is SGHNT and CDR2 YYREEE (reference sequence). The CDR3 bases are TGTGCCAGCACACCTCCTGGACAGGGGGCGGGGACCGGGGAGCTGTTTTTT. It is translated as CASTPPGQGAGTGELFF.

This clone was detected a few times. This chain links TRBV2 with TRBJ1-5; TRBD1 aligns across 8 bases. This CDR3 contains 15 residues. The trim removed 10 bases at V and 6 bases at J, leaving 14 bases unmatched. CDR1 and CDR2 (germline): SNHLY, FYNNEI. In DNA, the CDR3 is TGTGCCACCTCTTCGTCAGGGGGCCCTGGTCAGCCCCAGCATTTT. Its protein product is CATSSSGGPGQPQHF.

The chain couples TRBV5-5 to TRBJ2-1, with TRBD1 matching 9 bases. Per germline, CDR1 SGHKS and CDR2 YYEKEE (reference sequence). CDR3 length equals 12 residues. Losses at the gene ends were 2 bases for V and 9 bases for J; bases not matched to a gene: 0. The CDR3 coding sequence is TGTGCCAGCAGCTTACAGGGGGCTGAGCAGTTCTTC. This encodes CASSLQGAEQFF.

This sequence joins TRBV5-1 and TRBJ2-5, with D maybe TRBD1 (7 bases). The CDR3 contains 14 residues. The V gene lost 4 bases and the J gene lost 2 bases, with 12 bases spanning the gap. Looked up from germline, CDR1 is SGHRS and CDR2 is YFSETQ. The chain's CDR3 is CASSPQGGQETQYF. Written as DNA, the CDR3 is TGCGCCAGCAGCCCCCAGGGGGGACAAGAGACCCAGTACTTC.

This chain uses TRBV20-1 with TRBJ2-5; tentative D call: TRBD2 (5 bases). The CDR3 runs to 12 residues. V was clipped by 3 bases and J by 2 bases, with 7 bases between them. Looked up from germline, CDR1 is DFQATT and CDR2 is SNEGSKA (reference sequence). CDR3 region: CSASRGQETQYF. CDR3 coding DNA: TGCAGTGCTAGTCGGGGTCAAGAGACCCAGTACTTC.

V usage is TRBV5-1 and J usage is TRBJ1-2; D is unclear. Per germline, CDR1 SGHRS and CDR2 YFSETQ. The length of the CDR3 is 16 residues. Trimming cost V 0 bases and J 8 bases, with 20 bases left between them. Here the CDR3 reads CASSLAPGEVAGGYTF. The CDR3 coding sequence is TGCGCCAGCAGCTTGGCGCCCGGGGAGGTCGCCGGGGGCTACACCTTC.

The chain joins TRBV4-1 to TRBJ2-5; a weak D match, TRBD2 (5 bases). The CDR3 spans 17 residues. Germline V lookup: CDR1 MGHRA, CDR2 YSYEKL. V lost 0 bases and J lost 3, with 17 bases in between. Here the CDR3 reads CASSQEPGSSGEETQYF. As DNA, the CDR3 is TGCGCCAGCAGCCAAGAGCCGGGTTCGAGCGGAGAAGAGACCCAGTACTTC.

This rearrangement joins TRBV9 to TRBJ2-1; 10 bases agree with TRBD2. The CDR3 totals 14 residues. Germline CDR1 and CDR2: SGDLS and YYNGEE. J lost 5 bases, V lost 6 bases, and 5 bases had no gene match. The CDR3 DNA reads TGTGCCAGCACCCGGACTAGCGGTGACAATGAGCAGTTCTTC. Translating it yields CASTRTSGDNEQFF.

The chain links TRBV6-5 to TRBJ2-7; maybe TRBD1 (6 bases). Trimming pared 5 bases from V and 6 bases from J, leaving 14 bases between. The CDR3 consists of 13 residues. Germline CDR1 and CDR2: MNHEY and SVGAGI. The CDR3 spells CASSRKQGFEQYF. Here the CDR3 DNA reads TGTGCCAGCAGTCGAAAACAGGGATTCGAGCAGTACTTC.

This CDR3 is CASSKGGDGGNIQYF. CDR3 nucleotide sequence: TGTGCCAGTAGTAAAGGAGGGGATGGCGGAAACATTCAGTACTTC. This chain connects TRBV19 to TRBJ2-4; D may be TRBD2 (6 bases). The V gene's germline CDR1 is LNHDA and CDR2 SQIVND (reference sequence). This CDR3 contains 15 residues. Trimming stripped 4 bases from V and 6 bases from J, with 16 bases between.

This chain links TRBV5-1 with TRBJ2-7, with TRBD1 identical over 8 bases. Germline V gives CDR1 SGHRS, CDR2 YFSETQ. The CDR3 has 18 residues. The V segment lost 2 bases and the J segment 6 bases; nucleotides outside the gene matches: 19. The CDR3 is CASSFEDFGTGASPEQYF. CDR3 DNA sequence: TGCGCCAGCAGCTTCGAAGATTTTGGGACAGGAGCCAGCCCCGAGCAGTACTTC.

V and J are TRBV19 and TRBJ2-2; D might be TRBD1 (5 bases). CDR1 is LNHDA, CDR2 SQIVND, per germline (reference sequence). Trimming pared 1 base from V and 6 bases from J, leaving 9 bases between. This CDR3 contains 14 residues. The CDR3 sequence: CASSIVGLAGELFF. CDR3 sequence (DNA): TGTGCCAGTAGTATAGTGGGGCTTGCCGGGGAGCTGTTTTTT.

The chain recombines TRBV27 with TRBJ2-7; tentatively, D is TRBD2 (5 bases). The germline V gene has CDR1 MNHEY and CDR2 SMNVEV (reference sequence). The V and J ends lost 2 bases and 2 bases respectively, with 10 bases between them. This CDR3 spans 14 amino acids. The CDR3 loop is CASSLLAGTYEQYF. The CDR3 nucleotides read TGTGCCAGCAGTTTACTAGCTGGAACCTACGAGCAGTACTTC.

V is TRBV28 and J is TRBJ1-2; TRBD1 aligns across 10 bases. With V trimmed by 5 bases and J by 8 bases, 17 bases remained unmatched. The CDR3 runs 17 residues. Germline CDR1 MDHEN, CDR2 SYDVKM. CDR3 sequence (DNA): TGTGCCAGCAGTCTACCCGATCTGGGGGGGACAGGGGTCGGCTACACCTTC. Amino acids: CASSLPDLGGTGVGYTF.